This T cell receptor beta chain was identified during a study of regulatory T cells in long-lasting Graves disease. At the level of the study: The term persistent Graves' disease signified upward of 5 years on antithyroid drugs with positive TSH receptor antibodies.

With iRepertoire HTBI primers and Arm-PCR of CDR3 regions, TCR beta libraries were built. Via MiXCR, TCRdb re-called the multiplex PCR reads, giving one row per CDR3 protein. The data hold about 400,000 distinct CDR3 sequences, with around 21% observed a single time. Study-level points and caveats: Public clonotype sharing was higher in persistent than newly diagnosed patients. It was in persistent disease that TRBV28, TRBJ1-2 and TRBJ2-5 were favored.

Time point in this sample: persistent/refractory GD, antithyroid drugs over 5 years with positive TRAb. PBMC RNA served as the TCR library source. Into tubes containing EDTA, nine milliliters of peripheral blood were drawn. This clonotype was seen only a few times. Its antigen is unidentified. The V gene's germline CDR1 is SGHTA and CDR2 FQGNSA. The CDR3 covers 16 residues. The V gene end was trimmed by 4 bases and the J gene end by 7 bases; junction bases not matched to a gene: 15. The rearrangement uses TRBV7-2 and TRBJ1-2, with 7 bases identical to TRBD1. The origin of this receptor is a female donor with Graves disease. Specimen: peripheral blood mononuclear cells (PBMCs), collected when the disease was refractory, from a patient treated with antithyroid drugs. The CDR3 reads CASSSSFHRAGGGYTF. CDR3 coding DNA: TGTGCCAGCAGCTCCTCGTTTCACAGGGCAGGGGGTGGCTACACCTTC.